The following is a TCR beta chain sequence with its context. What it recognizes is unknown. The entry originates in a study of T cell repertoires in cytomegalovirus infection. Study-wide background: Recently identified HLA-C-restricted CMV epitopes were among the peptides used. Signatures in public TCR beta sequences pointed to both CMV infection and matching HLA type.

MiXCR, applied by TCRdb to the reads, yields one record per CDR3 protein. The sample contains some 700,000 distinct CDR3 sequences, around 35% of which appear only once. General study findings and limits: Identification of carriers of CMV plus the relevant HLA was performed using cumulative public TCR beta family frequency. HLA-C-restricted TCR beta clonotypes specific for CMV led the ex vivo response.

The V segment lost 2 bases and the J segment 9 bases; nucleotides outside the gene matches: 7. Germline CDR1 MNHNS, CDR2 SASEGT. This CDR3 is 14 amino acids long. The sequence was obtained from a human donor in good health (CMV status not recorded). Some clones in this sample may be carry-over from other donors' samples. V is TRBV6-1 and J is TRBJ2-7, with 10 bases matching TRBD2. The sequenced sample was cultured PBMCs, obtained from culture after CMV antigen stimulation. This CDR3 reads CASSEWGLAQGQYF. The CDR3 coding sequence is TGTGCCAGCAGTGAATGGGGACTAGCGCAGGGGCAGTACTTC.